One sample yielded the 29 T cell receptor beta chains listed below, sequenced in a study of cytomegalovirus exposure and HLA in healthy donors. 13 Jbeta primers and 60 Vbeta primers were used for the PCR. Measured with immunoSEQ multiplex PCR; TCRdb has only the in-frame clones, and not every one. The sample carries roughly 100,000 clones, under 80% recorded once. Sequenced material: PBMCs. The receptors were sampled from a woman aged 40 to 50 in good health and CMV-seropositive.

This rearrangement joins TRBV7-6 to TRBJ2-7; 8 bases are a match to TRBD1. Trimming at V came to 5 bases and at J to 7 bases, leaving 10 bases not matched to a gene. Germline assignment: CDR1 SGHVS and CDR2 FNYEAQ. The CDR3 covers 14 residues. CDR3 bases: TGTGCCAGCAGCCCCACTCCAGGGGGCTTTGAGCAGTACTTC. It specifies CASSPTPGGFEQYF.

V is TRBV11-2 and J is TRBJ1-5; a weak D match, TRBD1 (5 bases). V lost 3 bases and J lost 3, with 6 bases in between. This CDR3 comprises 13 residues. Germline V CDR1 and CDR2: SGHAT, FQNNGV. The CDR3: CASSFRDNQPQHF. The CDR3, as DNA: TGTGCCAGCAGCTTCAGGGACAATCAGCCCCAGCATTTT.

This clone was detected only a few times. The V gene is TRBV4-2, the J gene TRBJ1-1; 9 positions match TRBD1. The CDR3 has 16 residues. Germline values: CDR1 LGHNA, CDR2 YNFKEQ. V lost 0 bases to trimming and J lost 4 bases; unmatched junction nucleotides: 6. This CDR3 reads CASSQDPGTGTTEAFF. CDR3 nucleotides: TGTGCCAGCAGCCAAGATCCCGGGACAGGGACCACTGAAGCTTTCTTT.

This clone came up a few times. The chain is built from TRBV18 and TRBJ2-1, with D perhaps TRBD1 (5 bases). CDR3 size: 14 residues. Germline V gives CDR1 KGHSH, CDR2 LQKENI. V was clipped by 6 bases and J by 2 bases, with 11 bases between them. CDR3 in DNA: TGTGCCAGCTCCCTTCAGGACACCTACAATGAGCAGTTCTTC. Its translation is CASSLQDTYNEQFF.

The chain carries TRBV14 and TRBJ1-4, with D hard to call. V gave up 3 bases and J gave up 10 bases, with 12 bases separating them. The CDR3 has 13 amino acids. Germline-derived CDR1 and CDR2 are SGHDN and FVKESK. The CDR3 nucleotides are TGTGCCAGCAGCCAGTCGCAGGCCGGAAAACTGTTTTTT. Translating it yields CASSQSQAGKLFF.

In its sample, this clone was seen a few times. DNA of the CDR3: TGTGCCAGCAGCTTACTTCGGAACACTGAAGCTTTCTTT. It encodes CASSLLRNTEAFF. The chain recombines TRBV11-3 with TRBJ1-1; unclear D gene. Germline V gene lookup returns CDR1 SGHNT and CDR2 YENEEA. Deletions cut 2 bases from V and 1 base from J, with 5 bases between. The CDR3 is 13 amino acids.

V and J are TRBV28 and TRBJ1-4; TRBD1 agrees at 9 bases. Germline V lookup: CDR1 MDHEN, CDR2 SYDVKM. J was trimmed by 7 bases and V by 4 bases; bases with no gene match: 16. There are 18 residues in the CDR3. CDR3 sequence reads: CASSSYLTGGALGEKLFF. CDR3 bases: TGTGCCAGCAGTTCATATCTGACAGGGGGGGCTTTGGGTGAAAAACTGTTTTTT.

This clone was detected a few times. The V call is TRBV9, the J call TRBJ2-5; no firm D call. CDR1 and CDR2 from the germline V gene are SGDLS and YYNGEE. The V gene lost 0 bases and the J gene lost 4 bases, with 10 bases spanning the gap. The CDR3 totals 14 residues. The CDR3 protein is CASSVGPAGETQYF. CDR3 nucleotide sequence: TGTGCCAGCAGCGTAGGGCCAGCAGGAGAGACCCAGTACTTC. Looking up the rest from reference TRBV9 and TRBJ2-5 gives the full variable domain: DSGVTQTPKHLITATGQRVTLRCSPRSGDLSVYWYQQSLDQGLQFLIQYYNGEERAKGNILERFSAQQFPDLHSELNLSSLELGDSALYFCASSVGPAGETQYFGPGTRLLVL.

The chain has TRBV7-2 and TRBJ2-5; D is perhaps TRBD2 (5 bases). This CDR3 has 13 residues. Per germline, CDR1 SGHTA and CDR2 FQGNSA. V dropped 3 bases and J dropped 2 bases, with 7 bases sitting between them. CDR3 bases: TGTGCCAGCAGCTTTCCGGGACAAGAGACCCAGTACTTC. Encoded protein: CASSFPGQETQYF.

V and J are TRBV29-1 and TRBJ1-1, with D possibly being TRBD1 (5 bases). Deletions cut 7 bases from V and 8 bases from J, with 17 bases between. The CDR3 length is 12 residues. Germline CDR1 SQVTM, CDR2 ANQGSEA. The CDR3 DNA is TGCAGCGCCGGCGGGGCGGCAGTAGAAGCTTTCTTT. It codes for CSAGGAAVEAFF.

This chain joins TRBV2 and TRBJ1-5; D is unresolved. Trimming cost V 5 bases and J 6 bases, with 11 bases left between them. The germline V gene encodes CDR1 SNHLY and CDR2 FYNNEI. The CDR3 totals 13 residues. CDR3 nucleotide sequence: TGTGCCAGCAGTACTATAGCCTCTCAGCCCCAGCATTTT. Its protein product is CASSTIASQPQHF.

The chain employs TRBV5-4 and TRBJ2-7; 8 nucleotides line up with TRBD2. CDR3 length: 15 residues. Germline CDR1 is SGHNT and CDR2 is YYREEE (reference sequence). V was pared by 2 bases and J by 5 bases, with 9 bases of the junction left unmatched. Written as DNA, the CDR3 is TGTGCCAGCAGCTTAGGAAGCGGGAGTCCCAACGAGCAGTACTTC. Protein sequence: CASSLGSGSPNEQYF. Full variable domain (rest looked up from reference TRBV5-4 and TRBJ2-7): ETGVTQSPTHLIKTRGQQVTLRCSSQSGHNTVSWYQQALGQGPQFIFQYYREEENGRGNFPPRFSGLQFPNYSSELNVNALELDDSALYLCASSLGSGSPNEQYFGPGTRLTVT.

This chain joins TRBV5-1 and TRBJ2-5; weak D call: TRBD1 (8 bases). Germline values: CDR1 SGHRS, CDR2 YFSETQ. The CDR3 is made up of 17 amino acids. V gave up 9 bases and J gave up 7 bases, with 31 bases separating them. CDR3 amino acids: CATAPEGQQGGLGTQYF. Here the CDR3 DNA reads TGCGCCACCGCCCCTGAGGGCCAACAGGGGGGGTTAGGGACCCAGTACTTC.

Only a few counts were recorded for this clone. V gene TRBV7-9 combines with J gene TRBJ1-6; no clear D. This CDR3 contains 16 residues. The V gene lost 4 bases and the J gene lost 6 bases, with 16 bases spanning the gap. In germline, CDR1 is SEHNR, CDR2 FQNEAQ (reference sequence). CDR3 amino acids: CASSSFDGLFNSPLHF. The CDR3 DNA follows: TGTGCCAGCAGCTCCTTTGATGGACTCTTTAATTCACCCCTCCACTTT.

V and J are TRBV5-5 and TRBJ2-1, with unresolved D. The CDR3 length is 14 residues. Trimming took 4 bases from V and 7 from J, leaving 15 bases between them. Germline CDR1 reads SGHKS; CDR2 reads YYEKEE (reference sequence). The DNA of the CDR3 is TGTGCCAGCAGCCCACGAGGAGAGGAGAATGAGCAGTTCTTC. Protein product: CASSPRGEENEQFF.

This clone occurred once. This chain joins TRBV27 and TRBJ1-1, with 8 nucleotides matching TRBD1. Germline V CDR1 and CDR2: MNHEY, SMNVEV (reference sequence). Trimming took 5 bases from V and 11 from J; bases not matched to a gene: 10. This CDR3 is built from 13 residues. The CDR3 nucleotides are TGTGCCAGCAGTCAGGGGGCGACTTTATGGGCTTTCTTT. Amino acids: CASSQGATLWAFF.

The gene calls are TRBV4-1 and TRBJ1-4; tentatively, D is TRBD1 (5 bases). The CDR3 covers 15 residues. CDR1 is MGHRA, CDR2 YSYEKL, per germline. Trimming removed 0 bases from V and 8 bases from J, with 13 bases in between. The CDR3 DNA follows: TGCGCCAGCAGCCAAGATCGGCGGAAGGGGGAAAAACTGTTTTTT. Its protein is CASSQDRRKGEKLFF.

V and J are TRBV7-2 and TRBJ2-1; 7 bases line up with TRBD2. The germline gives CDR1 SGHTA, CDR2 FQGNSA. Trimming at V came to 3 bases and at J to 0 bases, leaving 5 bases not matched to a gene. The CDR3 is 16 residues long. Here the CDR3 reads CASSFRLAGSYNEQFF. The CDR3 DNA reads TGTGCCAGCAGCTTCAGACTAGCAGGCTCCTACAATGAGCAGTTCTTC.

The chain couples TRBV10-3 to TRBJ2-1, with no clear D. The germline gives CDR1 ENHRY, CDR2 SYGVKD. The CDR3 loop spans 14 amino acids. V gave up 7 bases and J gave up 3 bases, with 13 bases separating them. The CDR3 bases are TGTGCCATCACAGAGCCGGGTAACTACAATGAGCAGTTCTTC. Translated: CAITEPGNYNEQFF.

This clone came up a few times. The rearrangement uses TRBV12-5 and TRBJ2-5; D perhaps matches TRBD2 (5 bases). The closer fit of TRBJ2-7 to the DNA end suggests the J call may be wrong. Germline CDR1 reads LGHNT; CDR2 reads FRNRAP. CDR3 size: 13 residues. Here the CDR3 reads CASSSGVSYEQYF. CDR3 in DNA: TGTGCTAGCTCTTCCGGGGTCTCCTACGAGCAGTACTTC.

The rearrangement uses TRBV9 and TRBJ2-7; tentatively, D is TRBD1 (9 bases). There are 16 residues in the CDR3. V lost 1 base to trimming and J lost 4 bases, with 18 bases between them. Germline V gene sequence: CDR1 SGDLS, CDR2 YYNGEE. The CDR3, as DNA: TGTGCCAGCAGCGTATCGGGAGGGGGACAGGGTTACGAGCAGTACTTC. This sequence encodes CASSVSGGGQGYEQYF.

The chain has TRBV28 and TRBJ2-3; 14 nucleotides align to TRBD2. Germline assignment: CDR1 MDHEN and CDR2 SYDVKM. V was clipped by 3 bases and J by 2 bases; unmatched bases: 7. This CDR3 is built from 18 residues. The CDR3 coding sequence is TGTGCCAGCAGTTTGGGTTTGGGACTAGCGGGAGACACAGATACGCAGTATTTT. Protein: CASSLGLGLAGDTDTQYF.

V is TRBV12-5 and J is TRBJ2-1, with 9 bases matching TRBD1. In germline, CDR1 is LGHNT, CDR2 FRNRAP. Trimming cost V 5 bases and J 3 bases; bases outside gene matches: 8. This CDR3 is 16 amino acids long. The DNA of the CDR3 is TGTGCTAGTGGTGACCCGGGACAGGGAGTCTACAATGAGCAGTTCTTC. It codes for CASGDPGQGVYNEQFF.

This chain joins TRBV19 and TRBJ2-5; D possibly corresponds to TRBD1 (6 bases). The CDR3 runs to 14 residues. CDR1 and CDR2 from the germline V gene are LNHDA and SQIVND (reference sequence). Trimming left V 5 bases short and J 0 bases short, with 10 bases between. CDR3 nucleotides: TGTGCCAGTAGTCCGTACAGGGACCAAGAGACCCAGTACTTC. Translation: CASSPYRDQETQYF.

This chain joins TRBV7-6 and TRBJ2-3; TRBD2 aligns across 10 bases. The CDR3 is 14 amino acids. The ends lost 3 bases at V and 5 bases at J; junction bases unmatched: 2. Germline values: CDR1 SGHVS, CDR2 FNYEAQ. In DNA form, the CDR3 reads TGTGCCAGCAGCTTTAGCGGGGGGTTAGATACGCAGTATTTT. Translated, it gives CASSFSGGLDTQYF.

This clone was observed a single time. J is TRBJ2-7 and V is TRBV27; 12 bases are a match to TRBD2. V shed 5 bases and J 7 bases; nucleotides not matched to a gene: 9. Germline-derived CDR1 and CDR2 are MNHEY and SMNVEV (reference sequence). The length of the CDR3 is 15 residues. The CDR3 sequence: CASSPSGRALGEQYF. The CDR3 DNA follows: TGTGCCAGCAGTCCTAGCGGGAGGGCCTTGGGGGAGCAGTACTTC.

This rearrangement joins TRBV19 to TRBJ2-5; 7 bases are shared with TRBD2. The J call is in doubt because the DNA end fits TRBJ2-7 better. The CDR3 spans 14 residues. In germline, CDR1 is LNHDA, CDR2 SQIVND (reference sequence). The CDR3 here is CASSRAGDAYEQYF. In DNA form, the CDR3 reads TGTGCCAGTAGTCGGGCGGGGGATGCGTACGAGCAGTACTTC.

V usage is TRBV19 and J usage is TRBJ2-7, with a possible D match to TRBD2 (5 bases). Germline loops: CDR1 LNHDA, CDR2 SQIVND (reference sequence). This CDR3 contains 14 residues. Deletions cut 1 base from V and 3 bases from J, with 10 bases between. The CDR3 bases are TGTGCCAGTAGTATAGGAGGACGGGACTACGAGCAGTACTTC. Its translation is CASSIGGRDYEQYF.

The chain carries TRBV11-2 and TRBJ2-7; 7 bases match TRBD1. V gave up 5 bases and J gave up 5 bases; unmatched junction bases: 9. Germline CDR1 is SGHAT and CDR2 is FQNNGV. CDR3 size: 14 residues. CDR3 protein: CASSQIQGRNEQYF. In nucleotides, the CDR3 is TGTGCCAGCAGCCAAATACAGGGGCGGAACGAGCAGTACTTC.